This TCR beta chain was captured by sequencing in a study of shared clonotypes between healthy human individuals. CDR1 and CDR2 (germline): SEHNR, FQNEAQ (reference sequence). Trimming shortened V by 4 bases and J by 6 bases, and 16 bases separated the two germline ends. The CDR3 contains 14 residues. Assay execution took place at the deep level. Assay: immunoSEQ multiplex PCR; the TCRdb copy retains only in-frame clones and omits some. The top ten hold 1.5% to 2% of the sample, which has about 2.2 million clones, approximately 94% seen once. CD45RO-negative cells were positively selected for CCR7, leaving out terminally differentiated effector memory CD45RA+ cells.

The clonotype originates from a man aged 18 to 29 in good health. Some clones in this sample may be carry-over from other donors' samples. Sample: naive CD8+ T cells from PBMCs. The J gene is TRBJ2-7, the V gene TRBV7-9; possible D gene TRBD1, 6 bases. Written as DNA, the CDR3 is TGTGCCAGCAGCTCCGGGACACCTGTCCTCGAGCAGTACTTC. The encoded protein is CASSSGTPVLEQYF.